The source of this TCR beta chain is a study of cytomegalovirus exposure and HLA in healthy donors. Whole-study findings and limits: Many donors carried some public TCRs, although rarity characterized most TCR sequences.

TCRdb keeps only in-frame clones here, not all; method: immunoSEQ multiplex PCR. This table has about 150,000 clones, about 86% appearing once. Germline V lookup: CDR1 LNHNV, CDR2 YYDKDF (reference sequence). Losses at the gene ends were 7 bases for V and 3 bases for J; bases not matched to a gene: 11. This CDR3 contains 17 residues. Remarks on this clone: What it binds is unknown.

V gene TRBV15 combines with J gene TRBJ2-6, with 8 bases that match TRBD1. The specimen was PBMCs. The sequence was collected from a man between 18 and 35 years old in good health and CMV-seropositive. The CDR3 spells CATTRGTGGGGANVLTF. The CDR3 DNA follows: TGTGCCACCACCCGGGGCACAGGGGGTGGTGGGGCCAACGTCCTGACTTTC. Using reference TRBV15 and TRBJ2-6 for the parts outside the CDR3, the full variable domain is DAMVIQNPRYQVTQFGKPVTLSCSQTLNHNVMYWYQQKSSQAPKLLFHYYDKDFNNEADTPDNFQSRRPNTSFCFLDIRSPGLGDTAMYLCATTRGTGGGGANVLTFGAGSRLTVL.